The 19 T cell receptor beta chains reported below all come from one sample, sequenced in a study of T cells after yellow fever vaccination. TCRdb fed the 5' RACE reads into MiXCR, producing one record per CDR3 protein. The table records 150,000 to 200,000 distinct CDR3 sequences, about 11% of them present only once. This specimen was CD8+ T cells sorted from PBMCs, taken 15 days after the yellow fever booster vaccination. All receptors derive from a man between 18 and 29 years old who received the YFV17D yellow fever vaccine.

This clonotype was detected ten times or more. The chain is built from TRBV11-2 and TRBJ2-3; D not resolved. Per germline, CDR1 SGHAT and CDR2 FQNNGV. The CDR3 is 15 residues long. V was trimmed by 3 bases and J by 3 bases, leaving 13 bases between them. CDR3 sequence reads: CASSFDSRETDTQYF. In DNA, the CDR3 is TGTGCCAGCAGCTTCGACTCGCGAGAGACAGATACGCAGTATTTT.

The chain couples TRBV7-3 to TRBJ2-1; TRBD2 matches at 14 bases. Germline loops: CDR1 SGHTA, CDR2 FQGTGA. The junction had 9 bases not matched to a gene; V was cut back by 5 bases and J by 9 bases. The CDR3 totals 16 residues. CDR3 coding DNA: TGTGCCAGCAGCCCAACCTACGGACTAGCGGGGGGTGAGCAGTTCTTC. Protein: CASSPTYGLAGGEQFF.

The genes are TRBV5-5 and TRBJ2-5; D gene uncertain. The V gene's germline CDR1 is SGHKS and CDR2 YYEKEE (reference sequence). This CDR3 contains 12 residues. Trimming pared 4 bases from V and 5 bases from J, leaving 9 bases between. Here the CDR3 DNA reads TGTGCCAGCAGCCAACCGAGGGAGACCCAGTACTTC. It codes for CASSQPRETQYF.

This clonotype was seen a handful of times. The V call is TRBV4-2, the J call TRBJ2-1, with 8 bases aligning to TRBD2. The CDR3 contains 18 residues. Per germline, CDR1 LGHNA and CDR2 YNFKEQ. V lost 3 bases, J lost 2 bases, and 12 bases stayed unmatched. The CDR3 coding sequence is TGTGCCAGCAGCCAGGCCCCTCTTAGCGGGGATGCCTACAATGAGCAGTTCTTC. Translation: CASSQAPLSGDAYNEQFF.

J is TRBJ2-6 and V is TRBV18, with D possibly TRBD2 on 5 matching bases. This CDR3 is 17 amino acids long. V lost 4 bases and J 2 bases, leaving 15 bases between the germline ends. Germline CDR1 and CDR2: KGHSH and LQKENI. DNA of the CDR3: TGTGCCAGCTCACTTAGTCGCGGGTCTCCTGGGGCCAACGTCCTGACTTTC. It encodes CASSLSRGSPGANVLTF.

This sequence joins TRBV25-1 and TRBJ2-1; 8 nucleotides match TRBD2. The CDR3 extends over 15 amino acids. V was pared by 2 bases and J by 0 bases, with 0 bases of the junction left unmatched. Germline CDR1 is MGHDK and CDR2 is SYGVNS. This chain's CDR3 is CASSELAGSYNEQFF. CDR3 sequence (DNA): TGTGCCAGCAGTGAACTAGCGGGCTCCTACAATGAGCAGTTCTTC.

This clonotype was seen more than once but under ten times. The rearrangement joins TRBV6-2 or TRBV6-3 to TRBJ2-3; tentatively, D is TRBD1 or TRBD2 (5 bases each). The CDR3 loop spans 16 amino acids. Trimming removed 4 bases from V and 2 bases from J, with 16 bases in between. Germline CDR1 MNHEY, CDR2 SVGEGT. The CDR3 loop is CASSFDGASLTDTQYF. The CDR3 DNA reads as TGTGCCAGCAGTTTTGACGGGGCGTCCCTCACAGATACGCAGTATTTT.

The J gene is TRBJ1-5, the V gene TRBV5-6; TRBD1 aligns across 9 bases. Germline CDR1 is SGHDT and CDR2 is YYEEEE. This CDR3 comprises 14 residues. The trim removed 5 bases at V and 6 bases at J, leaving 6 bases unmatched. In DNA, the CDR3 is TGTGCCAGCAGTTGGGGACAGGGAGCTCAGCCCCAGCATTTT. Its translation is CASSWGQGAQPQHF.

The DNA for the CDR3 is TGCAGCGTTGGCAGATTCTACGAGCAGTACTTC. As protein: CSVGRFYEQYF. The rearrangement joins TRBV29-1 to TRBJ2-7; D gene uncertain. V was shortened by 4 bases and J by 3 bases, with 7 bases between the two germline ends. This CDR3 contains 11 residues. Per the germline V gene, CDR1 is SQVTM and CDR2 is ANQGSEA.

This clonotype was counted at least ten times. This chain uses TRBV7-9 with TRBJ2-7, with 7 bases lining up with TRBD2. Trimming took 7 bases from V and 0 from J; bases not matched to a gene: 12. Germline V CDR1 and CDR2: SEHNR, FQNEAQ (reference sequence). The CDR3 consists of 16 residues. The CDR3 is CASTQPQRGASYEQYF. The CDR3 nucleotides read TGTGCCAGCACCCAACCGCAGCGGGGAGCCTCCTACGAGCAGTACTTC.

V is TRBV7-2 and J is TRBJ1-1; a possible D gene is TRBD1 (5 bases). V lost 3 bases and J 3 bases, leaving 8 bases between the germline ends. Germline V gene lookup returns CDR1 SGHTA and CDR2 FQGNSA. The CDR3 has 13 residues. The CDR3 sequence is CASSFSGYTEAFF. Here the CDR3 DNA reads TGTGCCAGCAGCTTTTCAGGGTACACTGAAGCTTTCTTT. Drawing the rest from reference TRBV7-2 and TRBJ1-1, the complete variable domain is GAGVSQSPSNKVTEKGKDVELRCDPISGHTALYWYRQSLGQGLEFLIYFQGNSAPDKSGLPSDRFSAERTGGSVSTLTIQRTQQEDSAVYLCASSFSGYTEAFFGQGTRLTVV.

The table lists this clonotype with a few counts. V and J are TRBV9 and TRBJ2-5; TRBD1 matches 12 bases. V shed 0 bases, J shed 5 bases, and the junction held 5 bases outside the gene matches. The CDR3 totals 16 residues. The germline V gene has CDR1 SGDLS and CDR2 YYNGEE. The CDR3 here is CASSVGGQGALETQYF. Here the CDR3 DNA reads TGTGCCAGCAGCGTAGGGGGACAGGGGGCGCTTGAGACCCAGTACTTC. The full variable domain, its missing parts supplied by reference TRBV9 and TRBJ2-5, is DSGVTQTPKHLITATGQRVTLRCSPRSGDLSVYWYQQSLDQGLQFLIQYYNGEERAKGNILERFSAQQFPDLHSELNLSSLELGDSALYFCASSVGGQGALETQYFGPGTRLLVL.

This chain joins TRBV5-1 and TRBJ1-2; D ambiguous. Trimming cost V 2 bases and J 6 bases, with 8 bases left between them. The CDR3 runs to 12 residues. From germline, CDR1 is SGHRS and CDR2 YFSETQ. In DNA, the CDR3 is TGCGCCAGCAGCTTATTAGGGAATGGCTACACCTTC. As protein: CASSLLGNGYTF.

The chain has TRBV11-2 and TRBJ2-3; D is perhaps TRBD1 or TRBD2 (6 bases each). This CDR3 is 16 amino acids long. Germline-derived CDR1 and CDR2 are SGHAT and FQNNGV. Trimming took off 0 bases at V and 3 bases at J, with 13 bases between the two ends. The CDR3 DNA is TGTGCCAGCAGCTTAGATCCGGGGGCGGCAACAGATACGCAGTATTTT. Its protein is CASSLDPGAATDTQYF.

This clonotype showed up just a few times. The J gene is TRBJ1-2, the V gene TRBV4-2; perhaps TRBD1 as D (6 bases). V was clipped by 4 bases and J by 7 bases, with 10 bases between them. Germline values: CDR1 LGHNA, CDR2 YNFKEQ. CDR3 size: 12 residues. CDR3 in amino acids: CASSLQGGGYTF. CDR3 DNA sequence: TGTGCCAGCAGCCTACAGGGTGGTGGCTACACCTTC.

The V call is TRBV2, the J call TRBJ2-5; D is ambiguous. V lost 5 bases, J lost 1 base, and 8 bases lay in between. The CDR3 is made up of 13 amino acids. Germline lookup yields CDR1 SNHLY and CDR2 FYNNEI. CDR3 bases: TGTGCCAGCAGTACCACCGGCCAAGAGACCCAGTACTTC. Its translation is CASSTTGQETQYF.

This clonotype has only a few counts. This chain connects TRBV7-9 to TRBJ2-5; the D gene is possibly TRBD1 (5 bases). This CDR3 contains 14 residues. CDR1 is SEHNR and CDR2 is FQNEAQ in the germline V gene (reference sequence). Trimming took off 3 bases at V and 1 base at J, with 9 bases between the two ends. CDR3 sequence reads: CASSLFDSQETQYF. CDR3 DNA sequence: TGTGCCAGCAGCTTGTTCGACAGCCAAGAGACCCAGTACTTC.

The gene calls are TRBV7-9 and TRBJ1-6, with 8 bases fitting TRBD1. The germline V gene encodes CDR1 SEHNR and CDR2 FQNEAQ (reference sequence). The CDR3 is 17 residues long. The V and J ends lost 4 bases and 5 bases, in that order; junction bases with no gene match: 10. The CDR3 coding sequence is TGTGCCAGCAGCTCGGTGAGGGGACAGGTCGATAATTCACCCCTCCACTTT. Protein product: CASSSVRGQVDNSPLHF.

The chain joins TRBV20-1 to TRBJ2-1, with a weak D call TRBD2 (6 bases). The CDR3 spans 14 residues. V was trimmed by 3 bases and J by 4 bases, leaving 13 bases between them. The germline V gene encodes CDR1 DFQATT and CDR2 SNEGSKA (reference sequence). CDR3 loop: CSASLGGPYNEQFF. The CDR3 nucleotides are TGCAGTGCTAGCTTGGGGGGACCGTACAATGAGCAGTTCTTC.